This TCR beta chain was documented in a study of molecular identifiers for immune sequencing clone quantification. Study-level findings and limits: Spiked TCR RNA from one Jurkat cell reportedly showed up when mixed among over 900,000 naive cells.

TCRdb re-analysed the PCR reads in MiXCR, keeping a single row per CDR3 protein. The sample gives about 60,000 distinct CDR3 sequences, about 19% of which show up once; about 1.5% is in the top ten. This clonotype was seen at least ten times. Its cognate antigen is unknown. A junction end diverges from the germline sequence, so it may reflect a read error. Per germline, CDR1 SGHTA and CDR2 FQGNSA. This CDR3 is built from 12 residues. This receptor was identified in a human donor in good health. Some libraries in this study had Jurkat cell RNA spiked in. The sample consisted of naive CD8+ T cells from blood, with Jurkat cell RNA spiked in. As for subset: FACS-sorted CD8+CD4-CCR7+CD45RA+ naive T cells. The gene calls are TRBV7-2 and TRBJ2-7, with D tentatively TRBD1 (6 bases). CDR3 nucleotide sequence: TGTGCCAGCAACTTAGGGGGTTACGAGCAGTACTTC. The encoded protein is CASNLGGYEQYF. The whole variable domain, remainder taken from reference TRBV7-2 and TRBJ2-7, is GAGVSQSPSNKVTEKGKDVELRCDPISGHTALYWYRQSLGQGLEFLIYFQGNSAPDKSGLPSDRFSAERTGGSVSTLTIQRTQQEDSAVYLCASNLGGYEQYFGPGTRLTVT.